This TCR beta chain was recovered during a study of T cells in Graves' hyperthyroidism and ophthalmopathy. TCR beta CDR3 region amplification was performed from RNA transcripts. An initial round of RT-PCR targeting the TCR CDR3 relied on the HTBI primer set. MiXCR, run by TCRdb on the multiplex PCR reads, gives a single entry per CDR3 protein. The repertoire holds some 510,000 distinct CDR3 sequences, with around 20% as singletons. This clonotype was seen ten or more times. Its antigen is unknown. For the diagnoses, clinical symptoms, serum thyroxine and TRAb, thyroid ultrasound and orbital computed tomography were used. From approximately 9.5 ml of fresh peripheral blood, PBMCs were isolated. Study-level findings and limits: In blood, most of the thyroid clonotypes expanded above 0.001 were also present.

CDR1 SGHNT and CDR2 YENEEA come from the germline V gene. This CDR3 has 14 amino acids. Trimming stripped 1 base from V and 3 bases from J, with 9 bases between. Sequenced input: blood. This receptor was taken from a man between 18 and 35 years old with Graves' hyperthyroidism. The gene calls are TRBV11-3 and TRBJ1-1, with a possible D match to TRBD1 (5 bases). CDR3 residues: CASSLAARDTEAFF. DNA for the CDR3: TGTGCCAGCAGCTTAGCGGCCAGGGACACTGAAGCTTTCTTT.